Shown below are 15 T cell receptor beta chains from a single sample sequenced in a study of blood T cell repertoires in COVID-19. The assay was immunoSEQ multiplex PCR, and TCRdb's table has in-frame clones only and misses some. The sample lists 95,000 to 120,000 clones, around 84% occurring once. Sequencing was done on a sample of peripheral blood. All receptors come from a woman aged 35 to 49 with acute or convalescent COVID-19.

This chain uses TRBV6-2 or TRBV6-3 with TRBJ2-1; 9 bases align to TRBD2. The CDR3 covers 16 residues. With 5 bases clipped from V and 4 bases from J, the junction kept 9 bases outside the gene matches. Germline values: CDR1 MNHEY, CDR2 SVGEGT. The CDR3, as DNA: TGTGCCAGCAGTATCTCGCGGGGGGGGACTTACAATGAGCAGTTCTTC. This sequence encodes CASSISRGGTYNEQFF.

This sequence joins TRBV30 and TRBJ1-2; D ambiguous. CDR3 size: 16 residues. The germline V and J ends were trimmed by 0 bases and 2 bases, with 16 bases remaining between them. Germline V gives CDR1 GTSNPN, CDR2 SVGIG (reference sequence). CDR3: CAWSVREETENYGYTF. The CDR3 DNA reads TGTGCCTGGAGTGTACGGGAAGAGACTGAAAACTATGGCTACACCTTC.

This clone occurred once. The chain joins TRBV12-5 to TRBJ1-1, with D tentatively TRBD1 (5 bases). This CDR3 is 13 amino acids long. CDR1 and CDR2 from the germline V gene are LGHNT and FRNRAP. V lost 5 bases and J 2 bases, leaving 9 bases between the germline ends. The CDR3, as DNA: TGTGCTAGTGGTCGACAGCTCAACACTGAAGCTTTCTTT. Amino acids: CASGRQLNTEAFF.

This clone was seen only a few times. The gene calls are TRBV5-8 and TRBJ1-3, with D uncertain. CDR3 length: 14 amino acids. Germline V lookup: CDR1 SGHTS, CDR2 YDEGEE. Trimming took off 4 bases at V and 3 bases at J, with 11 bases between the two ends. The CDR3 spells CASSPWAGGNTIYF. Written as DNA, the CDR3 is TGTGCCAGCAGCCCGTGGGCAGGTGGAAACACCATATATTTT.

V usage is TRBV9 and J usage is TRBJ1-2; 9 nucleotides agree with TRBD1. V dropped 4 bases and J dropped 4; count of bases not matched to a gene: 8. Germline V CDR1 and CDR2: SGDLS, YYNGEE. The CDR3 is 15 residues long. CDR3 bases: TGTGCCAGCAGCAGTCCCGGGACAGGGTTCTATGGCTACACCTTC. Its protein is CASSSPGTGFYGYTF.

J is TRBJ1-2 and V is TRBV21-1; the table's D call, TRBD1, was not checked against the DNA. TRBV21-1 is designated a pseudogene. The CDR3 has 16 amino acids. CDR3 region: CASSKNEQGGGYGYTF. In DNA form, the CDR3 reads TGTGCCAGCAGCAAAAACGAACAGGGGGGTGGCTATGGCTACACCTTC.

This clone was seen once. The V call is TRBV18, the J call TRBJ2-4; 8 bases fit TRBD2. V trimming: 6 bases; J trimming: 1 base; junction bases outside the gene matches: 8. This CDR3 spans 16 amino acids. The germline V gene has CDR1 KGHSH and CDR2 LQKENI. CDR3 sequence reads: CASSTSAGGAKNIQYF. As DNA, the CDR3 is TGTGCCAGCTCCACGTCGGCGGGGGGCGCCAAAAACATTCAGTACTTC.

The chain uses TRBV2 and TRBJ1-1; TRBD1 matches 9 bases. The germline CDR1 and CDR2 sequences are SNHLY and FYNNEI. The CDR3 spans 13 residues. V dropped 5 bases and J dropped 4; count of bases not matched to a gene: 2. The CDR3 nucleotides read TGTGCCAGCAGTCAGACAGGGGGCACTGAAGCTTTCTTT. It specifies CASSQTGGTEAFF.

CDR3 protein: CASSWMDRVNEQYF. The CDR3 DNA reads as TGCGCCAGCAGCTGGATGGACAGGGTAAACGAGCAGTACTTC. The rearrangement uses TRBV5-1 and TRBJ2-7, with TRBD1 matching over 8 bases. The germline CDR1 and CDR2 sequences are SGHRS and YFSETQ. This CDR3 is 14 amino acids long. J gave up 5 bases and V 3 bases, and 7 bases lay outside the gene matches.

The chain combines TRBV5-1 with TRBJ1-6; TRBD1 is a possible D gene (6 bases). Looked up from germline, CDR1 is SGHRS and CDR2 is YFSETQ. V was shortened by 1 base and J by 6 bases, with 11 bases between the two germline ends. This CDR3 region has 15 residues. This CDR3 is CASSLQRGSNSPLHF. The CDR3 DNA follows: TGCGCCAGCAGCTTGCAGAGGGGGTCTAATTCACCCCTCCACTTT.

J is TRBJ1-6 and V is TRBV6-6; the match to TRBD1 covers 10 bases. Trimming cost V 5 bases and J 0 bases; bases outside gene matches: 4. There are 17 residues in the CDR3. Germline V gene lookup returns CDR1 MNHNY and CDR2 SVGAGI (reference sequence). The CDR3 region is CASSLRTGGSYNSPLHF. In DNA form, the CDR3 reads TGTGCCAGCAGTCTCCGGACAGGGGGCTCCTATAATTCACCCCTCCACTTT.

The CDR3 reads CASRRMTGGNTEAFF. The DNA of the CDR3 is TGTGCCAGCAGGCGCATGACAGGGGGAAACACTGAAGCTTTCTTT. This chain uses TRBV3-1 (or the pseudogene TRBV3-2) with TRBJ1-1; 9 bases match TRBD1. J gave up 2 bases and V 6 bases, and 7 bases lay outside the gene matches. CDR3 size: 15 residues. Germline CDR1 is LGHDT and CDR2 is YNNKEL (reference sequence).

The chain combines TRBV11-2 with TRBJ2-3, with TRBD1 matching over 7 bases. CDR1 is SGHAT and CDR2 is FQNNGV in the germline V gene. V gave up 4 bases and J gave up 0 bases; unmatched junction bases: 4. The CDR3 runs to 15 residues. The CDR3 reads CASSSTGSSTDTQYF. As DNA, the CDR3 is TGTGCCAGCAGCTCGACAGGGTCTAGCACAGATACGCAGTATTTT.

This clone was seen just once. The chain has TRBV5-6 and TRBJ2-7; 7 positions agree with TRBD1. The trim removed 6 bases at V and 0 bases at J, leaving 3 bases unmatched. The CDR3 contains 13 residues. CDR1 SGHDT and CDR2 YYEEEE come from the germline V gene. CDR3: CASIRQGSYEQYF. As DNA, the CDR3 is TGTGCCAGCATACGACAGGGCTCCTACGAGCAGTACTTC.

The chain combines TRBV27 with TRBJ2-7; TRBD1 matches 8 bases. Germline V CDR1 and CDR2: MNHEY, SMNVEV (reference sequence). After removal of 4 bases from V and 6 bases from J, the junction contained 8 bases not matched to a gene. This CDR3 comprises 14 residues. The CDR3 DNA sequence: TGTGCCAGCAGTTACCGGACAGGGCTGTCCGAGCAGTACTTC. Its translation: CASSYRTGLSEQYF.